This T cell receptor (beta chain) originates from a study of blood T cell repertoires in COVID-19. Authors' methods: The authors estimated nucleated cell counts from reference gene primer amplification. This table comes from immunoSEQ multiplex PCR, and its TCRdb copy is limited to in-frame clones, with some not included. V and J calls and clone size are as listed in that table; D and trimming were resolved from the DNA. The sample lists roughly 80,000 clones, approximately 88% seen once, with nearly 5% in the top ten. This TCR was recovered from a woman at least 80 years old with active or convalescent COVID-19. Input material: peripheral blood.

The CDR3 reads CSVEGGRSYNEQFF. In DNA, the CDR3 is TGCAGCGTTGAAGGGGGCAGGTCCTACAATGAGCAGTTCTTC. V gene TRBV29-1 combines with J gene TRBJ2-1; TRBD1 is a possible D gene (5 bases). Germline lookup yields CDR1 SQVTM and CDR2 ANQGSEA. CDR3 length equals 14 residues. V was pared by 1 base and J by 1 base, with 8 bases between.